Only a few counts were recorded for the clone carrying this TCR beta chain. From germline, CDR1 is SGHRS and CDR2 YFSETQ. V was trimmed by 4 bases and J by 11 bases, leaving 16 bases between them. The CDR3 spans 14 residues. The method was immunoSEQ multiplex PCR; TCRdb's version includes in-frame clones alone and lacks a portion of them. This table has around 200,000 clones, about 84% appearing once. Individuals aged roughly 18 to 90 years were recruited from 24 US areas. Cohorts were determined from participant-reported clinical history. The data derive from a study of blood T cell repertoires in COVID-19. Overall study: Researchers got acute and convalescent COVID-19 samples from the United States, Italy and Spain. T cells, B-cell-depleted T cells, or PBMCs supplied cDNA or gDNA.

This receptor was taken from a woman between 40 and 55 years old with acute COVID-19. V gene TRBV5-1 combines with J gene TRBJ1-6; weak D call: TRBD1 (5 bases). The sequencing sample was made of PBMCs or T cells enriched from blood (not recorded which). The CDR3 loop is CASSLGQGGAPLHF. CDR3 DNA sequence: TGCGCCAGCAGCCTGGGGCAGGGTGGCGCACCCCTCCACTTT.